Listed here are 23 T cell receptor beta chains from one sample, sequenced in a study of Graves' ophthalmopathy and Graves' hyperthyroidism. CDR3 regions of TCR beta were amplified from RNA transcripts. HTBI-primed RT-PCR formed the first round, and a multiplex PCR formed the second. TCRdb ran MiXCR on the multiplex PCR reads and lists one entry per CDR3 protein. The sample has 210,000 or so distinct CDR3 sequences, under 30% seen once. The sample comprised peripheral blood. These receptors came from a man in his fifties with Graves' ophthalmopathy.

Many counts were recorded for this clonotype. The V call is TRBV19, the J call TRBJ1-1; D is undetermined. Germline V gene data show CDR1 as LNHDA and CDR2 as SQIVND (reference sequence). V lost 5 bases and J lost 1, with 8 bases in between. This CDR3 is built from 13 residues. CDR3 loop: CASSWGKNTEAFF. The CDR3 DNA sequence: TGTGCCAGTAGTTGGGGAAAGAACACTGAAGCTTTCTTT. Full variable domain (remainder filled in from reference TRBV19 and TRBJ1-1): DGGITQSPKYLFRKEGQNVTLSCEQNLNHDAMYWYRQDPGQGLRLIYYSQIVNDFQKGDIAEGYSVSREKKESFPLTVTSAQKNPTAFYLCASSWGKNTEAFFGQGTRLTVV.

The CDR3 sequence is CASSRPSFNYGYTF. The CDR3 bases are TGTGCCAGCAGCCGACCCTCATTTAACTATGGCTACACCTTC. V usage is TRBV7-2 and J usage is TRBJ1-2; no clear D. This CDR3 is 14 amino acids long. The V end was cut by 5 bases, the J end by 1 base, with 11 bases between. Germline CDR1 SGHTA, CDR2 FQGNSA.

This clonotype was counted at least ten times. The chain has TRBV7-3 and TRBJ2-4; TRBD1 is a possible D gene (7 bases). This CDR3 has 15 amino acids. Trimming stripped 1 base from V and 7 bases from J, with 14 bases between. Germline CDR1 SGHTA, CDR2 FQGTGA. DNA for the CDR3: TGTGCCAGCAGCTTAAACAGGGGAGGCAGCAACATTCAGTACTTC. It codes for CASSLNRGGSNIQYF. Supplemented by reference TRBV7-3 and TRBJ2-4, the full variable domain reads GAGVSQTPSNKVTEKGKYVELRCDPISGHTALYWYRQSLGQGPEFLIYFQGTGAADDSGLPNDRFFAVRPEGSVSTLKIQRTERGDSAVYLCASSLNRGGSNIQYFGAGTRLSVL.

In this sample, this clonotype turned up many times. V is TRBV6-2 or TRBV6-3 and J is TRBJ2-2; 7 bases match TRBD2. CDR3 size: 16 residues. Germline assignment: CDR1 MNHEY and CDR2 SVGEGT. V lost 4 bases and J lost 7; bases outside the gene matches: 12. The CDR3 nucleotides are TGTGCCAGCAGTTTGACTAGCTTCCAAGGAGGCGGGGAGCTGTTTTTT. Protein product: CASSLTSFQGGGELFF.

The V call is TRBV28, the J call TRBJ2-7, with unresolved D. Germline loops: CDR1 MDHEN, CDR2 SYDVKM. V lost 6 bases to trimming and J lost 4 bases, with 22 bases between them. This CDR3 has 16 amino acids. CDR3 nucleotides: TGTGCCAGCAGAACCACGGACCCTGCTGGGCGGTACGAGCAGTACTTC. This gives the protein CASRTTDPAGRYEQYF.

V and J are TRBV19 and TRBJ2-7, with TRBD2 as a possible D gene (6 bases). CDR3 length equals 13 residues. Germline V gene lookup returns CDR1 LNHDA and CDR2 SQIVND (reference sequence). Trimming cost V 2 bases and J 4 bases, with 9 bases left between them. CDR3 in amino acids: CASSISSAYEQYF. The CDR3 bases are TGTGCCAGTAGTATATCTAGCGCATACGAGCAGTACTTC.

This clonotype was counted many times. CDR3 nucleotide sequence: TGTGCCAGCAGTTACGTGGGGGGACATATGAACACTGAAGCTTTCTTT. This sequence encodes CASSYVGGHMNTEAFF. This sequence joins TRBV6-2 or TRBV6-3 and TRBJ1-1, with D maybe TRBD1 (6 bases). Between the trimmed V and J ends, which lost 2 bases and 0 bases, there was a span of 13 bases. This CDR3 spans 16 amino acids. From germline, CDR1 is MNHEY and CDR2 SVGEGT.

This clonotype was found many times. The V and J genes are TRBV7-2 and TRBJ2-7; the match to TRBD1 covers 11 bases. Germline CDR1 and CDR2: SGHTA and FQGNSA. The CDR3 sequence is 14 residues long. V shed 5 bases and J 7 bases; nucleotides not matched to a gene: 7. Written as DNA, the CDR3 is TGTGCCAGCAGCGTCCAGGGACAGGGGGGGGAGCAGTACTTC. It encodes CASSVQGQGGEQYF.

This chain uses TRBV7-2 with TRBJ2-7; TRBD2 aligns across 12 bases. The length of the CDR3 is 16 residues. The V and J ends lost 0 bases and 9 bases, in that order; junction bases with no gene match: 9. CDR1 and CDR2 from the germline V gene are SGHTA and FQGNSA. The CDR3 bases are TGTGCCAGCAGCTTAGCACGGACTAGCGGGATTCGGCGGCAGTACTTC. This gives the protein CASSLARTSGIRRQYF.

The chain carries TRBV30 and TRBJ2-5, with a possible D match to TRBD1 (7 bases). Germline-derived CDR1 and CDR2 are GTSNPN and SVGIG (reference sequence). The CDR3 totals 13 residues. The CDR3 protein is CARGQGVGETQYF. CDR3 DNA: TGTGCTCGGGGGCAGGGGGTTGGCGAGACCCAGTACTTC.

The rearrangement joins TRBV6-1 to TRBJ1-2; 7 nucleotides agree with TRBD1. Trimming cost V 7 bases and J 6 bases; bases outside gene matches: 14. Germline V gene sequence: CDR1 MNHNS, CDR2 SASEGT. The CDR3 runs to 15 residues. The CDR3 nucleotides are TGTGCCAGCACCCCCCTCGTTCAGGGGGGCCATGGCTACACCTTC. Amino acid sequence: CASTPLVQGGHGYTF.

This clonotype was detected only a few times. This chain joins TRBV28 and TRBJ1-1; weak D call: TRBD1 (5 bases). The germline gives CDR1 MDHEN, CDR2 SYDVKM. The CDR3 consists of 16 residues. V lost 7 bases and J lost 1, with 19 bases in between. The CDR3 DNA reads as TGTGCCAGCACCACCGGGGCCATGGGAGGGAACACTGAAGCTTTCTTT. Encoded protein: CASTTGAMGGNTEAFF.

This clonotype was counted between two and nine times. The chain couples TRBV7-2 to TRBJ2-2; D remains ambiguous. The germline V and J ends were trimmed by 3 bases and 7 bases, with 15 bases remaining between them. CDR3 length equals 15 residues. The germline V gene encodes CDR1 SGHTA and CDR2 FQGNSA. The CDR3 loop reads CASSLMYEAFGELFF. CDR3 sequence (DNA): TGTGCCAGCAGCTTGATGTACGAGGCTTTCGGGGAGCTGTTTTTT.

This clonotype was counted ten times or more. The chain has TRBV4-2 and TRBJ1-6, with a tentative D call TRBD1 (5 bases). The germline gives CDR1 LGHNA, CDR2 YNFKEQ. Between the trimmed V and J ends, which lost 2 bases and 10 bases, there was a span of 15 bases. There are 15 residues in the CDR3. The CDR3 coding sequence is TGTGCCAGCAGCCAAACGGGGGACGGAAGATCACCCCTCCACTTT. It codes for CASSQTGDGRSPLHF.

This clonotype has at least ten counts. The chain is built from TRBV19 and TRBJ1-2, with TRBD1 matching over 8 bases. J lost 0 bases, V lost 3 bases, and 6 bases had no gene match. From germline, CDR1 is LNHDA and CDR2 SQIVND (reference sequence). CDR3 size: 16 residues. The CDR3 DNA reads TGTGCCAGTAGTATTCGACAGGGGTGGGCTAACTATGGCTACACCTTC. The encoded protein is CASSIRQGWANYGYTF.

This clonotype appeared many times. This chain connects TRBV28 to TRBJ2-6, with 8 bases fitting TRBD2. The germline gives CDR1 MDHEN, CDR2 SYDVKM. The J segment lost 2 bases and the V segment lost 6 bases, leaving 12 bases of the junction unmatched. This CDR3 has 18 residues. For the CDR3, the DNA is TGTGCCAGCAGCCCTACTGGCGGGGGGAGGGCTGGGGCCAACGTCCTGACTTTC. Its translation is CASSPTGGGRAGANVLTF.

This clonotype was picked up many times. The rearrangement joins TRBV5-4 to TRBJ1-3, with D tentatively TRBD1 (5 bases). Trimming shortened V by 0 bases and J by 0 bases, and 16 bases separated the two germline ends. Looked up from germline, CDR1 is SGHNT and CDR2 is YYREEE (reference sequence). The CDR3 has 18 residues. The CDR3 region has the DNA TGTGCCAGCAGCTTGGTCCCGACAGCGGGCGGCTCTGGAAACACCATATATTTT. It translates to CASSLVPTAGGSGNTIYF.

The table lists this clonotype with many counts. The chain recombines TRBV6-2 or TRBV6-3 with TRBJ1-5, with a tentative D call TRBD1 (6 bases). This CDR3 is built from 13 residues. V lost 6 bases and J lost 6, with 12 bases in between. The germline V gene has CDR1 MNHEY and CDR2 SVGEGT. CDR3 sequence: CASRSGVGQPQHF. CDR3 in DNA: TGTGCCAGCAGATCAGGGGTTGGTCAGCCCCAGCATTTT.

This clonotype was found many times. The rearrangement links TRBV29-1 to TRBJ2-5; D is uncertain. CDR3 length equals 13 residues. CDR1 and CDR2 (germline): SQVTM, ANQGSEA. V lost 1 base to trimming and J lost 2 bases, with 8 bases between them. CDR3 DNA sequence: TGCAGCGTTGAAGCCGGCTTACAAGAGACCCAGTACTTC. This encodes CSVEAGLQETQYF. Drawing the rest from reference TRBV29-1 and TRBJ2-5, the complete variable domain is SAVISQKPSRDICQRGTSLTIQCQVDSQVTMMFWYRQQPGQSLTLIATANQGSEATYESGFVIDKFPISRPNLTFSTLTVSNMSPEDSSIYLCSVEAGLQETQYFGPGTRLLVL.

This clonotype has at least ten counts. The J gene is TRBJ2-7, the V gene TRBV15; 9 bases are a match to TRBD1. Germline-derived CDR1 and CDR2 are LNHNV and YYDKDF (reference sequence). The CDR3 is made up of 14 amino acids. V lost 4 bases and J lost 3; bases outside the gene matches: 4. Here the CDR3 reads CATSTDRGSYEQYF. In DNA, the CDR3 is TGTGCCACCAGCACGGACAGGGGAAGCTACGAGCAGTACTTC. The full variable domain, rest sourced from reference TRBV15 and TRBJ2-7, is DAMVIQNPRYQVTQFGKPVTLSCSQTLNHNVMYWYQQKSSQAPKLLFHYYDKDFNNEADTPDNFQSRRPNTSFCFLDIRSPGLGDTAMYLCATSTDRGSYEQYFGPGTRLTVT.

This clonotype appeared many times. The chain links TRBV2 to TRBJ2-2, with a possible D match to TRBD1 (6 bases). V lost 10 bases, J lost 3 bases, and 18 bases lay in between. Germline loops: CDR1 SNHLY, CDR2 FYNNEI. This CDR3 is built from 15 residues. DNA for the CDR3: TGTGCCAACCGGTCGTGCAGGGGTGACACCGGGGAGCTGTTTTTT. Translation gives CANRSCRGDTGELFF.

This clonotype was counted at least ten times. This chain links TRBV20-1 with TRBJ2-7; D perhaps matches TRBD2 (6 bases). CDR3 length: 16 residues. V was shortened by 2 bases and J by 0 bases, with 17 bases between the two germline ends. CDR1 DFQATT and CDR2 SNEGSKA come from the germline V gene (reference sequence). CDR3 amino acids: CSARRPGAGSSYEQYF. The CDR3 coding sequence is TGCAGTGCTAGACGCCCAGGAGCGGGCAGCTCCTACGAGCAGTACTTC.

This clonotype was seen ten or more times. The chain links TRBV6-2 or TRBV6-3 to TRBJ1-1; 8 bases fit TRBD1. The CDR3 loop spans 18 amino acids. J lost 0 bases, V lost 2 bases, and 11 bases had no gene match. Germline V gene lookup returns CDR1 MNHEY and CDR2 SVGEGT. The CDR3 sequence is CASSYQIGQGPMNTEAFF. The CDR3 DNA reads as TGTGCCAGCAGTTACCAGATCGGACAGGGTCCTATGAACACTGAAGCTTTCTTT.